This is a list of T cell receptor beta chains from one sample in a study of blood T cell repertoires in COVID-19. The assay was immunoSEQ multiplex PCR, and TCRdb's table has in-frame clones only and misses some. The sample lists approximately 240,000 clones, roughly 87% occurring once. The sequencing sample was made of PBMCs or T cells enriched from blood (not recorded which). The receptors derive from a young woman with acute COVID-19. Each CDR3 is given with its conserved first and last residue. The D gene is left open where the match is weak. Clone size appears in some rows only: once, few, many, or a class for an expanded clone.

CDR3nt: TGTGCCAGCAGTTTCGGTGGGGCTTCAAGCAATCAGCCCCAGCATTTT; CDR3aa: CASSFGGASSNQPQHF; j_gene: TRBJ1-5; len: 16; d_gene: -; abundance: -; v_gene: TRBV27
CDR3nt: TGTGCCAGCAGCAAACCTCCAGGTTACAATGAGCAGTTCTTC; CDR3aa: CASSKPPGYNEQFF; j_gene: TRBJ2-1; len: 14; d_gene: -; abundance: -; v_gene: TRBV7-2
CDR3nt: TGCGCCAGCAGCGCACTCGGGGGTCGGGCCCTCACAGATACGCAGTATTTT; CDR3aa: CASSALGGRALTDTQYF; j_gene: TRBJ2-3; len: 17; d_gene: -; abundance: -; v_gene: TRBV5-1
CDR3nt: TGTGCCAGCAGCCCCCTGGGACAGGGGAACTATGGCTACACCTTC; CDR3aa: CASSPLGQGNYGYTF; j_gene: TRBJ1-2; len: 15; d_gene: TRBD1; abundance: -; v_gene: TRBV3-1/TRBV3-2
CDR3nt: TGTGCCAGCAGCCCACTTGGAGGCCCGTACTCTAACTATGGCTACACCTTC; CDR3aa: CASSPLGGPYSNYGYTF; j_gene: TRBJ1-2; len: 17; d_gene: -; abundance: -; v_gene: TRBV28
CDR3nt: TGTGCCAGCGAGGAAGGGGCCTACGAGCAGTACTTC; CDR3aa: CASEEGAYEQYF; j_gene: TRBJ2-7; len: 12; d_gene: -; abundance: -; v_gene: TRBV2
CDR3nt: TGTGCCAGCAGCTACCCGACAGGGGCGAGCACTGAAGCTTTCTTT; CDR3aa: CASSYPTGASTEAFF; j_gene: TRBJ1-1; len: 15; d_gene: TRBD1; abundance: few; v_gene: TRBV7-9
CDR3nt: TGTGCCAGCAGCTTCCAAGGGGGGGACATTACGTATCAGCCCCAGCATTTT; CDR3aa: CASSFQGGDITYQPQHF; j_gene: TRBJ1-5; len: 17; d_gene: -; abundance: -; v_gene: TRBV21-1
CDR3nt: TGCGCCAGCACCCGGTCGGGGACATCCAATGAAAAACTGTTTTTT; CDR3aa: CASTRSGTSNEKLFF; j_gene: TRBJ1-4; len: 15; d_gene: -; abundance: -; v_gene: TRBV5-1
CDR3nt: TGCGCCAGCAGCTTGTGGGCTAGCGGGGTTAGCACAGATACGCAGTATTTT; CDR3aa: CASSLWASGVSTDTQYF; j_gene: TRBJ2-3; len: 17; d_gene: TRBD2; abundance: -; v_gene: TRBV5-1
CDR3nt: TGTGCCAGCAGCCCGGGACTAAGGACCTACGAGCAGTACTTC; CDR3aa: CASSPGLRTYEQYF; j_gene: TRBJ2-7; len: 14; d_gene: TRBD2; abundance: -; v_gene: TRBV5-5
CDR3nt: TGTGCCAGCAGCCTCGGACAGGGGCAGGTTCAAAACACTGAAGCTTTCTTT; CDR3aa: CASSLGQGQVQNTEAFF; j_gene: TRBJ1-1; len: 17; d_gene: TRBD1; abundance: -; v_gene: TRBV7-6
CDR3nt: TGTGCCAGCACCCAAGCGGGAGGACCCGATGAGCAGTTCTTC; CDR3aa: CASTQAGGPDEQFF; j_gene: TRBJ2-1; len: 14; d_gene: TRBD2; abundance: -; v_gene: TRBV7-6
CDR3nt: TGCGCCAGCAGTGAGACAGCCCTCTCCTACGAGCAGTACTTC; CDR3aa: CASSETALSYEQYF; j_gene: TRBJ2-7; len: 14; d_gene: -; abundance: -; v_gene: TRBV5-1
CDR3nt: TGCGCCAGCAGCCAAGATAATGAGCGTGACTATGGCTACACCTTC; CDR3aa: CASSQDNERDYGYTF; j_gene: TRBJ1-2; len: 15; d_gene: -; abundance: -; v_gene: TRBV4-1
CDR3nt: TGTGCCACCCGTGGGTGGGGGGGGTACAATGAGCAGTTCTTC; CDR3aa: CATRGWGGYNEQFF; j_gene: TRBJ2-1; len: 14; d_gene: TRBD2; abundance: -; v_gene: TRBV27
CDR3nt: TGCAGTGCTGGACAGGGGTTAACCCTCCACTTT; CDR3aa: CSAGQGLTLHF; j_gene: TRBJ1-6; len: 11; d_gene: TRBD1; abundance: -; v_gene: TRBV20-1
CDR3nt: TGCGCCAGCAGTACCAGGGGTGGTGAAGCTTTCTTT; CDR3aa: CASSTRGGEAFF; j_gene: TRBJ1-1; len: 12; d_gene: -; abundance: -; v_gene: TRBV10-1
CDR3nt: TGTGCCAGCACGCATCCGGGACAGAGCATTGGAAACACCATATATTTT; CDR3aa: CASTHPGQSIGNTIYF; j_gene: TRBJ1-3; len: 16; d_gene: TRBD1; abundance: -; v_gene: TRBV2
CDR3nt: TGTGCCAGTAGTGAGGGACTAGCGGGAGTAATAAGCGAGCAGTACTTC; CDR3aa: CASSEGLAGVISEQYF; j_gene: TRBJ2-7; len: 16; d_gene: TRBD2; abundance: -; v_gene: TRBV19
CDR3nt: TGTGCCAGCAGCTCCGGGGTAACGGCGGGAGGGGAGACCCAGTACTTC; CDR3aa: CASSSGVTAGGETQYF; j_gene: TRBJ2-5; len: 16; d_gene: TRBD2; abundance: once; v_gene: TRBV11-2
CDR3nt: TGTGCCAGCTCATCCCAGGATACGCAGTATTTT; CDR3aa: CASSSQDTQYF; j_gene: TRBJ2-3; len: 11; d_gene: -; abundance: -; v_gene: TRBV12-3/TRBV12-4
CDR3nt: TGTGCCAGCAGCTTAGGGGCTAGCGGGGCGTCTCGGGAGACCCAGTACTTC; CDR3aa: CASSLGASGASRETQYF; j_gene: TRBJ2-5; len: 17; d_gene: TRBD2; abundance: -; v_gene: TRBV11-2
CDR3nt: TGTGCCAGTAGTTCCCAAGCGGGCACAGATACGCAGTATTTT; CDR3aa: CASSSQAGTDTQYF; j_gene: TRBJ2-3; len: 14; d_gene: -; abundance: -; v_gene: TRBV19
CDR3nt: TGTGCCAGCAGCTTAGAAGCCTGGGGCGGTACTTTCTTT; CDR3aa: CASSLEAWGGTFF; j_gene: TRBJ1-1; len: 13; d_gene: -; abundance: -; v_gene: TRBV7-2
CDR3nt: TGTGCCAGCAGGGAACAGGGGCGCTACGATCAGCCCCAGCATTTT; CDR3aa: CASREQGRYDQPQHF; j_gene: TRBJ1-5; len: 15; d_gene: TRBD1; abundance: -; v_gene: TRBV6-1
CDR3nt: TGTGCCAGCAGTTCTCAGGGGGCATACGGCTACACCTTC; CDR3aa: CASSSQGAYGYTF; j_gene: TRBJ1-2; len: 13; d_gene: TRBD1; abundance: -; v_gene: TRBV6-5
CDR3nt: TGTGCCAGCAGTCCCCTAGGGAGAGAGACCCAGTACTTC; CDR3aa: CASSPLGRETQYF; j_gene: TRBJ2-5; len: 13; d_gene: -; abundance: -; v_gene: TRBV28
CDR3nt: TGTGCCAGCAGTTTAGTACAGGACTATGGCTACACCTTC; CDR3aa: CASSLVQDYGYTF; j_gene: TRBJ1-2; len: 13; d_gene: -; abundance: -; v_gene: TRBV12-3/TRBV12-4
CDR3nt: TGCGCCAGCTTATGGACTAGCGGTAGCACAGATACGCAGTATTTT; CDR3aa: CASLWTSGSTDTQYF; j_gene: TRBJ2-3; len: 15; d_gene: TRBD2; abundance: -; v_gene: TRBV10-1
CDR3nt: TGTGCCAGCAGCTCACCACAGGGGATGAACACTGAAGCTTTCTTT; CDR3aa: CASSSPQGMNTEAFF; j_gene: TRBJ1-1; len: 15; d_gene: TRBD1; abundance: -; v_gene: TRBV5-4
CDR3nt: TGTGCCAGCAGCGCCAGACAGGCCATTGTGGATACGCAGTATTTT; CDR3aa: CASSARQAIVDTQYF; j_gene: TRBJ2-3; len: 15; d_gene: -; abundance: -; v_gene: TRBV9
CDR3nt: TGTGCCAGTTGCTACACCGGGACTAGCGGGACGGAACAGTTCTTC; CDR3aa: CASCYTGTSGTEQFF; j_gene: TRBJ2-1; len: 15; d_gene: TRBD2; abundance: -; v_gene: TRBV19
CDR3nt: TGTGCCAGCAGCTTATTGCAGGGTGGGACCGGGGAGCTGTTTTTT; CDR3aa: CASSLLQGGTGELFF; j_gene: TRBJ2-2; len: 15; d_gene: -; abundance: -; v_gene: TRBV5-4
CDR3nt: TGTGCCAGCAGGCAGGGACTAGCGGGTGATAATGAGCAGTTCTTC; CDR3aa: CASRQGLAGDNEQFF; j_gene: TRBJ2-1; len: 15; d_gene: TRBD2; abundance: -; v_gene: TRBV28
CDR3nt: TGTGCCAGCAGTTTGAAGGGGAGGGTCTTC; CDR3aa: CASSLKGRVF; j_gene: TRBJ2-1; len: 10; d_gene: TRBD2; abundance: -; v_gene: TRBV27
CDR3nt: TGTGCCAGCAGTGAAAACGGAGACACCGGGGAGCTGTTTTTT; CDR3aa: CASSENGDTGELFF; j_gene: TRBJ2-2; len: 14; d_gene: -; abundance: -; v_gene: TRBV6-4
CDR3nt: TGTGCCAGCAGTGAAGGGGCGGGGACGGGCCAAGAGACCCAGTACTTC; CDR3aa: CASSEGAGTGQETQYF; j_gene: TRBJ2-5; len: 16; d_gene: -; abundance: -; v_gene: TRBV2
CDR3nt: TGTGCCAGCAGTTTGGGGCGGAGAGGCAATGAGCAGTTCTTC; CDR3aa: CASSLGRRGNEQFF; j_gene: TRBJ2-1; len: 14; d_gene: -; abundance: -; v_gene: TRBV27
CDR3nt: TGTGCCAGCAGCCGAATACCGCAGGGGAACTATGGCTACACCTTC; CDR3aa: CASSRIPQGNYGYTF; j_gene: TRBJ1-2; len: 15; d_gene: -; abundance: -; v_gene: TRBV5-5
CDR3nt: TGTGCCAGCAGCTTAGTGATAGGAGGGAGCACAGATACGCAGTATTTT; CDR3aa: CASSLVIGGSTDTQYF; j_gene: TRBJ2-3; len: 16; d_gene: -; abundance: -; v_gene: TRBV7-2
CDR3nt: TGCGCCAGCAGCCAAATTCGGGACTCAAGCTACAATGAGCAGTTCTTC; CDR3aa: CASSQIRDSSYNEQFF; j_gene: TRBJ2-1; len: 16; d_gene: -; abundance: -; v_gene: TRBV4-1
CDR3nt: TGTGCCAGCACCCTGCCAGGGTTTACCTACGAGCAGTACTTC; CDR3aa: CASTLPGFTYEQYF; j_gene: TRBJ2-7; len: 14; d_gene: -; abundance: -; v_gene: TRBV7-2
CDR3nt: TGTGCCAGCAGCCCAGGACAGACGATCAGCACAGATACGCAGTATTTT; CDR3aa: CASSPGQTISTDTQYF; j_gene: TRBJ2-3; len: 16; d_gene: -; abundance: -; v_gene: TRBV11-3
CDR3nt: TGTGCCAGCAGTTTCGAGGGCAGGACAGGGGATCTCCGGGAGACCCAGTACTTC; CDR3aa: CASSFEGRTGDLRETQYF; j_gene: TRBJ2-5; len: 18; d_gene: TRBD1; abundance: -; v_gene: TRBV27
CDR3nt: TGCGCCAGCAGCCAAGAACGGACAATAAGCAATCAGCCCCAGCATTTT; CDR3aa: CASSQERTISNQPQHF; j_gene: TRBJ1-5; len: 16; d_gene: -; abundance: -; v_gene: TRBV4-1
CDR3nt: TGTGCCAGCACCGAGGGGGTCCCGACAGGGAATCAGCCCCAGCATTTT; CDR3aa: CASTEGVPTGNQPQHF; j_gene: TRBJ1-5; len: 16; d_gene: TRBD1; abundance: -; v_gene: TRBV2
CDR3nt: TGTGCCAGCAGCCAGTACAGGGGCTCCTACAATGAGCAGTTCTTC; CDR3aa: CASSQYRGSYNEQFF; j_gene: TRBJ2-1; len: 15; d_gene: TRBD1; abundance: -; v_gene: TRBV3-1/TRBV3-2
CDR3nt: TGTGCTAGTGGTTTGTCAGGGACGAACACCGGGGAGCTGTTTTTT; CDR3aa: CASGLSGTNTGELFF; j_gene: TRBJ2-2; len: 15; d_gene: -; abundance: -; v_gene: TRBV12-5
CDR3nt: TGTGCCAGCAGCGGTGGGAGGGCCCCCTACGAGCAGTACTTC; CDR3aa: CASSGGRAPYEQYF; j_gene: TRBJ2-7; len: 14; d_gene: TRBD2; abundance: -; v_gene: TRBV2
CDR3nt: TGTGCCAGCAGCTTAGAAAGCACGAACTATGGCTACACCTTC; CDR3aa: CASSLESTNYGYTF; j_gene: TRBJ1-2; len: 14; d_gene: -; abundance: -; v_gene: TRBV7-9
CDR3nt: TGTGCCAGCAGTTACCCCGGGACAGGGGGATATGGCTACACCTTC; CDR3aa: CASSYPGTGGYGYTF; j_gene: TRBJ1-2; len: 15; d_gene: TRBD1; abundance: -; v_gene: TRBV6-5
CDR3nt: TGTGCCAGCAGCCGGACGACTAGCGGGAGACAAGAGACCCAGTACTTC; CDR3aa: CASSRTTSGRQETQYF; j_gene: TRBJ2-5; len: 16; d_gene: TRBD2; abundance: -; v_gene: TRBV3-1/TRBV3-2
CDR3nt: TGCGCCAGCAGCAAAGAAGGGACACTTACCTACGAGCAGTACTTC; CDR3aa: CASSKEGTLTYEQYF; j_gene: TRBJ2-7; len: 15; d_gene: -; abundance: -; v_gene: TRBV5-1